This TCR beta chain was recorded in a study of blood T cell repertoires in COVID-19. Method: immunoSEQ multiplex PCR; TCRdb's copy keeps in-frame clones and lacks some. The sample shows almost 500,000 clones, about nine tenths of them seen only once. The CDR3 has 15 residues. Germline V gives CDR1 SGHRS, CDR2 YFSETQ. Germline trimming cut 0 bases from V and 2 bases from J; bases unmatched to any gene: 3. This chain connects TRBV5-1 to TRBJ2-7; TRBD2 matches at 9 bases. The receptor comes from a woman aged 55-75 years who had recovered from COVID-19. Sequenced input: PBMCs or T cells enriched from blood (not recorded which). CDR3 sequence: CASSLASGDTYEQYF. The CDR3 DNA sequence: TGCGCCAGCAGCTTGGCTAGCGGGGATACCTACGAGCAGTACTTC.